Sequencing of this TCR beta chain was carried out in a study of CD8+ T cells in alopecia areata. Overall study findings and caveats: Possibly because of HLA-related factors, TCR sharing was less clear across patients than in mice. Lesional scalp, notably in alopecia totalis/universalis, had clonality above that of normal scalp.

Per germline, CDR1 MNHNS and CDR2 SASEGT. Trimming cost V 8 bases and J 9 bases; bases outside gene matches: 11. CDR3 size: 15 residues. Sequencing templates came from extracted RNA that was reverse transcribed into cDNA. This table comes from immunoSEQ multiplex PCR, and its TCRdb copy is limited to in-frame clones, with some not included. Among roughly 150,000 clones listed, more than 75% were seen once. A note on this clone: Its target is not known.

The material sequenced was CD8+ T cells sorted from blood, taken at week 0. The rearrangement joins TRBV6-1 to TRBJ2-1, with 12 bases fitting TRBD1. The sequence derives from a human donor with alopecia areata. The CDR3 DNA reads TGTGCCAGCGCCAACCGGGACAGGGGGCGCATTGAGCAGTTCTTC. Protein sequence: CASANRDRGRIEQFF.